This T cell receptor beta chain was sequenced in a study of T cell repertoires in cytomegalovirus infection. This CDR3 comprises 14 residues. Between the trimmed V and J ends, which lost 4 bases and 6 bases, there was a span of 12 bases. Looked up from germline, CDR1 is MNHEY and CDR2 is SMNVEV (reference sequence). This clonotype has just a few counts. Its antigen remains unidentified. Using its own MiXCR run on the reads, TCRdb lists one record per CDR3 protein. Of approximately 990,000 distinct CDR3 sequences listed, about a third are singletons. Sequenced material: cultured CD8+ T cells from PBMCs, taken from culture after CMV antigen stimulation. The chain links TRBV27 to TRBJ2-2; a possible D gene is TRBD1 (5 bases). The clonotype originates from a human donor in good health (CMV status not recorded). Some clones in this sample may be carry-over from other donors' samples. CDR3 nucleotides: TGTGCCAGCAGTTCCTCAGGGTGGGCCGGGGAGCTGTTTTTT. Translation: CASSSSGWAGELFF.